Listed below are T cell receptor beta chains from one sample, sequenced in a study of CD8 T cells in Susac syndrome. From the immunoSEQ multiplex PCR reads, TCRdb called clonotypes with MiXCR, one entry per CDR3 protein. The sample has a few hundred thousand distinct CDR3 sequences, about 95% seen once; the top ten hold 0.082%. The source material was CD4+ T cells from PBMCs. Receptors were obtained from a human donor with multiple sclerosis. Each CDR3 is given with its conserved first and last residue. A D gene is named only where the DNA matches it firmly. Rows give clone size only sometimes, using once, few, many, or a class for an expanded clone.

CDR3,DNA,D,J,length,V,size
CASSQGPDWQFF,TGTGCCAGCAGCCAAGGCCCGGACTGGCAGTTCTTC,.,TRBJ2-1,12,TRBV3-1,.
CASSLSIRGPGSKQFF,TGTGCCAGCAGTTTATCGATTCGGGGGCCCGGTAGTAAGCAGTTCTTC,.,TRBJ2-1,16,TRBV27,.
CSVGLGRTGNTIYF,TGCAGCGTTGGACTGGGAAGAACTGGAAACACCATATATTTT,.,TRBJ1-3,14,TRBV29-1,.
CSVDSGGNEKLFF,TGCAGCGTTGACAGTGGGGGTAATGAAAAACTGTTTTTT,.,TRBJ1-4,13,TRBV29-1,.
CASKPGTGGSPLHF,TGTGCCAGCAAACCAGGGACAGGAGGATCACCCCTCCACTTT,TRBD1,TRBJ1-6,14,TRBV12-3/TRBV12-4,.
CASSLTGLYGYTF,TGTGCCAGCAGTTTGACAGGGCTCTATGGCTACACCTTC,TRBD1,TRBJ1-2,13,TRBV12-3/TRBV12-4,.
CATSRDPNTGELFF,TGTGCCACCAGCAGAGATCCAAACACCGGGGAGCTGTTTTTT,.,TRBJ2-2,14,TRBV15,few
CASGVTVSADTQYF,TGTGCCAGCGGTGTCACAGTGAGCGCAGATACGCAGTATTTT,.,TRBJ2-3,14,TRBV6-5,.
CASSLWTGTGVNYGYTF,TGCGCCAGCAGCCTTTGGACCGGGACAGGGGTCAACTATGGCTACACCTTC,TRBD1,TRBJ1-2,17,TRBV4-1,.
CASSYDGTGDGYTF,TGTGCCAGCAGTTACGACGGGACAGGGGATGGCTACACCTTC,TRBD1,TRBJ1-2,14,TRBV6-2/TRBV6-3,.
CSVVPTTDTQYF,TGCAGCGTCGTACCTACCACAGATACGCAGTATTTT,.,TRBJ2-3,12,TRBV29-1,few
CAWSRWGTNYGYTF,TGTGCCTGGAGTAGATGGGGCACTAACTATGGCTACACCTTC,.,TRBJ1-2,14,TRBV30,.
CASSSDLNTDTQYF,TGCGCCAGCAGCTCGGACCTAAACACAGATACGCAGTATTTT,.,TRBJ2-3,14,TRBV5-1,.
CSVQNPSYEQYF,TGCAGCGTTCAGAATCCATCATACGAGCAGTACTTC,.,TRBJ2-7,12,TRBV29-1,.
CASSLASPGTQYF,TGTGCCAGCAGCTTAGCGTCCCCCGGGACCCAGTACTTC,.,TRBJ2-5,13,TRBV7-6,.
CSARDWGRGADTQYF,TGCAGTGCTAGAGATTGGGGCAGGGGGGCAGATACGCAGTATTTT,.,TRBJ2-3,15,TRBV20-1,.
CASSWGQGSDIQYF,TGTGCCAGCAGTTGGGGACAGGGCTCGGACATTCAGTACTTC,TRBD1,TRBJ2-4,14,TRBV27,once
CAYSKTPLTQAFF,TGTGCCTATTCGAAGACCCCCCTCACACAAGCTTTCTTT,.,TRBJ1-1,13,TRBV30,.
CASSKSPGGTPNEKLFF,TGTGCCAGCAGCAAGTCCCCAGGGGGCACACCTAATGAAAAACTGTTTTTT,TRBD1,TRBJ1-4,17,TRBV3-1,.
CAWSRERKNIQYF,TGTGCCTGGAGCCGGGAGCGCAAAAACATTCAGTACTTC,.,TRBJ2-4,13,TRBV30,.
CASSPLEGVGETQYF,TGTGCCAGCAGCCCCCTTGAAGGCGTCGGAGAGACCCAGTACTTC,.,TRBJ2-5,15,TRBV14,.
CSVVIIGQPQHF,TGCAGCGTCGTCATAATAGGTCAGCCCCAGCATTTT,.,TRBJ1-5,12,TRBV29-1,.
CASSLDPGSYEQYF,TGCGCCAGCAGCTTGGACCCGGGCTCCTACGAGCAGTACTTC,.,TRBJ2-7,14,TRBV5-1,.
CAISAGEKLFF,TGTGCCATCAGTGCCGGGGAAAAACTGTTTTTT,.,TRBJ1-4,11,TRBV10-3,.
CSASSSYQETQYF,TGCAGTGCTAGTTCATCATACCAAGAGACCCAGTACTTC,.,TRBJ2-5,13,TRBV20-1,.
CSASRAGSYNEQFF,TGCAGTGCTTCACGAGCGGGATCCTACAATGAGCAGTTCTTC,TRBD2,TRBJ2-1,14,TRBV20-1,.
CSAPNRGGTDTQYF,TGCAGTGCACCTAACAGGGGAGGGACAGATACGCAGTATTTT,.,TRBJ2-3,14,TRBV20-1,.
CASSLNHHTDTQYF,TGTGCCAGTAGCCTCAACCACCACACAGATACGCAGTATTTT,.,TRBJ2-3,14,TRBV19,.
CASSIGHSNYGYTF,TGTGCCAGTAGTATCGGCCATAGTAACTATGGCTACACCTTC,.,TRBJ1-2,14,TRBV19,.
CASSSRYVSGGGDQETQYF,TGTGCCAGCTCATCGCGCTATGTGTCTGGCGGCGGGGACCAAGAGACCCAGTACTTC,.,TRBJ2-5,19,TRBV18,.
CASSTLAGSGRDTQYF,TGTGCCAGCAGTACCCTAGCGGGATCAGGTAGAGATACGCAGTATTTT,TRBD2,TRBJ2-3,16,TRBV6-1,.
CASSYSKQANQPQHF,TGTGCCAGCAGTTACTCCAAACAGGCTAATCAGCCCCAGCATTTT,.,TRBJ1-5,15,TRBV6-6,.
CSVASLSTDTQYF,TGCAGCGTCGCGTCCTTAAGCACAGATACGCAGTATTTT,.,TRBJ2-3,13,TRBV29-1,.
CASSLGKWTSGGPSTDTQYF,TGTGCCAGCAGCTTAGGGAAATGGACTAGCGGGGGACCTAGCACAGATACGCAGTATTTT,TRBD2,TRBJ2-3,20,TRBV7-6,.
CASSLRRWTGNTIYF,TGTGCCAGCAGCTTGAGGCGGTGGACTGGAAACACCATATATTTT,.,TRBJ1-3,15,TRBV5-6,.
CSAREGVSNQPQHF,TGCAGTGCCCGAGAAGGGGTTAGCAATCAGCCCCAGCATTTT,.,TRBJ1-5,14,TRBV20-1,.
CASTQTGNGYTF,TGTGCCAGCACCCAGACAGGGAATGGCTACACCTTC,TRBD1,TRBJ1-2,12,TRBV2,.
CSARDLTRGGGRTQYF,TGCAGTGCTAGAGATCTCACCCGCGGGGGGGGGAGGACCCAGTACTTC,TRBD2,TRBJ2-5,16,TRBV20-1,.
CASSFGPSGGESTDTQYF,TGTGCCAGCAGTTTTGGCCCTAGCGGGGGGGAAAGCACAGATACGCAGTATTTT,TRBD2,TRBJ2-3,18,TRBV12-3/TRBV12-4,.
CASSEYGGRQETQYF,TGTGCCAGCAGTGAATACGGGGGGAGACAAGAGACCCAGTACTTC,TRBD2,TRBJ2-5,15,TRBV25-1,.
CASSPMGPADTQYF,TGTGCCAGCAGCCCGATGGGGCCTGCAGATACGCAGTATTTT,.,TRBJ2-3,14,TRBV5-6,.
CASSQAFGGAAGPQHF,TGTGCCAGCAGCCAAGCCTTTGGTGGGGCGGCGGGGCCCCAGCATTTT,.,TRBJ1-5,16,TRBV4-2,.
CASSSTAYGYTF,TGTGCCAGCAGCTCGACAGCCTATGGCTACACCTTC,.,TRBJ1-2,12,TRBV11-2,.
CASSPHGETQYF,TGTGCCAGCAGCCCCCATGGGGAGACCCAGTACTTC,.,TRBJ2-5,12,TRBV11-2,.
CSARDGGELFF,TGCAGTGCTAGGGACGGCGGGGAGCTGTTTTTT,.,TRBJ2-2,11,TRBV20-1,.
CASSFQGANSHEQFF,TGCGCCAGCAGCTTTCAGGGGGCGAATTCCCATGAGCAGTTCTTC,TRBD1,TRBJ2-1,15,TRBV5-1,.
CASSPTGTSRTQHF,TGCGCCAGCAGCCCGACAGGGACGAGCAGGACCCAGCATTTT,TRBD1,TRBJ1-5,14,TRBV4-1,.
CASSPPGQGEKLFF,TGTGCCAGCAGTCCTCCGGGACAGGGTGAAAAACTGTTTTTT,TRBD1,TRBJ1-4,14,TRBV27,once
CASSPRRSYEQYF,TGTGCCAGCAGCCCCCGACGGTCCTACGAGCAGTACTTC,.,TRBJ2-7,13,TRBV3-1,once
CAWSALGGTGTNTEAFF,TGTGCCTGGAGTGCCCTAGGAGGGACAGGGACCAACACTGAAGCTTTCTTT,TRBD1,TRBJ1-1,17,TRBV30,.
CATSRFFGQVLEKLFF,TGTGCCACCAGCAGATTTTTCGGACAGGTTCTGGAAAAACTGTTTTTT,TRBD1,TRBJ1-4,16,TRBV15,.
CASSQGLAKDTQYF,TGTGCCAGCAGTCAAGGACTAGCGAAAGATACGCAGTATTTT,TRBD2,TRBJ2-3,14,TRBV5-6,once
CSARDPVTDTQYF,TGCAGTGCTAGAGATCCGGTCACAGATACGCAGTATTTT,.,TRBJ2-3,13,TRBV20-1,.
CASRTGGNSPLHF,TGTGCCTCACGAACAGGTGGGAATTCACCCCTCCACTTT,.,TRBJ1-6,13,TRBV30,.
CASSVDRVDTQYF,TGTGCCAGCAGCGTAGACAGGGTGGATACGCAGTATTTT,.,TRBJ2-3,13,TRBV9,.
CSVPGQGSYEQYF,TGCAGCGTCCCGGGACAGGGGTCCTACGAGCAGTACTTC,TRBD1,TRBJ2-7,13,TRBV29-1,.
CASRRTGARYGYTF,TGTGCCAGCAGACGTACAGGGGCTCGCTATGGCTACACCTTC,TRBD1,TRBJ1-2,14,TRBV27,.